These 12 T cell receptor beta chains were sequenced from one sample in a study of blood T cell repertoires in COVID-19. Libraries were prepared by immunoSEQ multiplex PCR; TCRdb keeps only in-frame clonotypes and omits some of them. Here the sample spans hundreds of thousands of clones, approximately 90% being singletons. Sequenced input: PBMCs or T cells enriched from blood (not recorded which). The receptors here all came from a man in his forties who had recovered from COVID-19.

The DNA for the CDR3 is TGTGCCAGCAGTTACTTGGGACAGGGCCACGAGCAGTACTTC. Amino acid sequence: CASSYLGQGHEQYF. The chain is built from TRBV6-2 or TRBV6-3 and TRBJ2-7; 9 nucleotides agree with TRBD1. This CDR3 comprises 14 residues. Germline CDR1 is MNHEY and CDR2 is SVGEGT. The V gene end was trimmed by 1 base and the J gene end by 5 bases; junction bases not matched to a gene: 3.

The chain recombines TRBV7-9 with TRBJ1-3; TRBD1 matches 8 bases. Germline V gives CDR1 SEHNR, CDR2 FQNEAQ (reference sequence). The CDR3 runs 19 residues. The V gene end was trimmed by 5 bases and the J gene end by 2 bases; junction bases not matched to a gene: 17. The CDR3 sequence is CASSHLGQGAAHPGNTIYF. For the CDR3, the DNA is TGTGCCAGCAGCCACCTAGGGCAGGGGGCCGCTCATCCTGGAAACACCATATATTTT. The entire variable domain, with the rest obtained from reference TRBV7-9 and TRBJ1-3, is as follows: DTGVSQNPRHKITKRGQNVTFRCDPISEHNRLYWYRQTLGQGPEFLTYFQNEAQLEKSRLLSDRFSAERPKGSFSTLEIQRTEQGDSAMYLCASSHLGQGAAHPGNTIYFGEGSWLTVV.

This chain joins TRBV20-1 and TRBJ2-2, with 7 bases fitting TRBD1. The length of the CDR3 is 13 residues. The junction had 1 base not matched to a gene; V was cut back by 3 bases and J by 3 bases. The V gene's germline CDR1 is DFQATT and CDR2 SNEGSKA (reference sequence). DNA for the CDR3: TGCAGTGCTAGTACAGGGGACACCGGGGAGCTGTTTTTT. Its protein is CSASTGDTGELFF.

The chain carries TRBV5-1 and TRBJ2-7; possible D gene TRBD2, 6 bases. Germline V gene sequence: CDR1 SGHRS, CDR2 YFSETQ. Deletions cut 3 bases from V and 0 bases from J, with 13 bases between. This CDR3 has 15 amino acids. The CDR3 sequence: CASSSPGESSYEQYF. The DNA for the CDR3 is TGCGCCAGCAGCTCCCCGGGGGAGAGCTCCTACGAGCAGTACTTC.

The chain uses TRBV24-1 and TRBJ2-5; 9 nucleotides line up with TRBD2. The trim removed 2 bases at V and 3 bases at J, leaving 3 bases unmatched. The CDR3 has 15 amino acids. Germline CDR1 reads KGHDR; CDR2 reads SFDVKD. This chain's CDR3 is CATSDWSGRKETQYF. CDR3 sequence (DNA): TGTGCCACCAGTGATTGGAGCGGGAGGAAAGAGACCCAGTACTTC.

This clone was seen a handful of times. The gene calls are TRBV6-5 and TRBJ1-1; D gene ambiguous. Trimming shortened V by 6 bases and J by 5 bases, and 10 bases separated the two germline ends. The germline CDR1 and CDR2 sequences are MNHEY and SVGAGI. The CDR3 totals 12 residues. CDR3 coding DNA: TGTGCCAGCAGCGTACCACAAACTGAAGCTTTCTTT. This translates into CASSVPQTEAFF.

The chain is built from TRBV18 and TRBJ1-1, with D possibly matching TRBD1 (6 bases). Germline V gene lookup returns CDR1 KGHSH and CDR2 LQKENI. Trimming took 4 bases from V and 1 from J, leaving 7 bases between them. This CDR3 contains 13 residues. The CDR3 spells CASSRDTNTEAFF. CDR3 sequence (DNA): TGTGCCAGCTCACGGGACACGAACACTGAAGCTTTCTTT.

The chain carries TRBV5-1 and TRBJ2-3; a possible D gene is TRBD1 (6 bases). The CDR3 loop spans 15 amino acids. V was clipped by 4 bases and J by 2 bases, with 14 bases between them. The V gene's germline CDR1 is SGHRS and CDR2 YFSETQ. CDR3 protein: CASSPGTQFTDTQYF. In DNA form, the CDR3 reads TGCGCCAGCAGCCCCGGGACACAATTCACAGATACGCAGTATTTT.

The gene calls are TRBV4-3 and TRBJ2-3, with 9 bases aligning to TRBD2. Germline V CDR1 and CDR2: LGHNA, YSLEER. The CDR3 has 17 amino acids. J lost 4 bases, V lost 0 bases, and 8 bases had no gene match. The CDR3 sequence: CASSQDLGGGAADTQYF. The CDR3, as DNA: TGCGCCAGCAGCCAAGATTTAGGCGGGGGGGCGGCAGATACGCAGTATTTT.

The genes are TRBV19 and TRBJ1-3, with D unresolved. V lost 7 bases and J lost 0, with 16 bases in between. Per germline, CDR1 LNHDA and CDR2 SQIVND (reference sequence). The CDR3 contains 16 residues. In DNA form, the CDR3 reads TGTGCCAGTAAGCCTCCCGACGGGAACTCTGGAAACACCATATATTTT. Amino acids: CASKPPDGNSGNTIYF.

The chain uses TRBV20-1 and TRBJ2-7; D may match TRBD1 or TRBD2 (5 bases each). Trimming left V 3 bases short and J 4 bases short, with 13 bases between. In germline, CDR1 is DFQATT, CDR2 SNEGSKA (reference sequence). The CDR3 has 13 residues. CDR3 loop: CSASEGSLYEQYF. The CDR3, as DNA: TGCAGTGCTAGTGAGGGGAGTCTGTACGAGCAGTACTTC.

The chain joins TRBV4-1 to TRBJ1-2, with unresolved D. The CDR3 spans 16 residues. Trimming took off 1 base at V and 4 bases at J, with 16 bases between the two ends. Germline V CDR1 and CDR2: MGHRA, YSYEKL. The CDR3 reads CASSQGPGPSVYGYTF. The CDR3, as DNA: TGCGCCAGCAGCCAAGGTCCAGGTCCAAGTGTCTATGGCTACACCTTC.